These T cell receptor beta chains were read from a single sample in a study of prognosis after radiotherapy for stage I lung cancer. TCRdb processed the multiplex PCR reads anew with MiXCR; each CDR3 protein has one entry. The sample has 15,000 to 20,000 distinct CDR3 sequences; 26% are singletons. The sample in question was PBMCs, obtained before or after stereotactic body radiation therapy (not recorded which). These receptor sequences come from a donor aged 50 or older with non-small cell lung cancer. Each CDR3 is given with its conserved first and last residue. The order of the fields is V gene, D gene, J gene, clone size, CDR3 protein, CDR3 DNA. The D gene is left open where the match is weak. The size entry is marked missing in some rows and otherwise reads once, few, many or a size class.

V: TRBV7-2; D: -; J: TRBJ1-3; size: many; CDR3: CASSLYPASSGNTIYF; DNA: TGTGCCAGCAGCTTATATCCCGCGAGCTCTGGAAACACCATATATTTT
V: TRBV6-1; D: -; J: TRBJ2-3; size: -; CDR3: CASSDDWPKITDTQYF; DNA: TGTGCCAGCAGTGACGACTGGCCCAAAATCACAGATACGCAGTATTTT
V: TRBV6-5; D: -; J: TRBJ1-3; size: many; CDR3: CASSSSGVGNTIYF; DNA: TGTGCCAGCAGTTCCTCAGGGGTTGGAAACACCATATATTTT
V: TRBV2; D: -; J: TRBJ2-7; size: -; CDR3: CASSELAVRFYEQYF; DNA: TGTGCCAGCAGTGAATTGGCGGTGCGGTTCTACGAGCAGTACTTC
V: TRBV6-1; D: TRBD2; J: TRBJ2-4; size: many; CDR3: CASSPRAGGNIQYF; DNA: TGTGCCAGCAGTCCGAGGGCGGGGGGAAACATTCAGTACTTC
V: TRBV28; D: -; J: TRBJ2-5; size: many; CDR3: CASRPTLSSETQYF; DNA: TGTGCCAGCAGACCTACCCTGTCTTCTGAGACCCAGTACTTC
V: TRBV2; D: -; J: TRBJ1-6; size: many; CDR3: CASSDWQIKGSPLHF; DNA: TGTGCCAGCAGTGATTGGCAAATCAAGGGTTCACCCCTCCACTTT
V: TRBV6-5; D: -; J: TRBJ1-6; size: medium-sized; CDR3: CASSYRPGSPLHF; DNA: TGTGCCAGCAGTTACAGACCGGGTTCACCCCTCCACTTT
V: TRBV20-1; D: -; J: TRBJ1-1; size: many; CDR3: CSARKVRTEDMNTEAFF; DNA: TGCAGTGCTAGAAAGGTTCGGACGGAGGACATGAACACTGAAGCTTTCTTT
V: TRBV5-1; D: TRBD2; J: TRBJ2-1; size: -; CDR3: CASSLGASGRAEQFF; DNA: TGCGCCAGCAGCTTGGGGGCTAGCGGGAGGGCCGAGCAGTTCTTC
V: TRBV7-2; D: TRBD2; J: TRBJ2-7; size: -; CDR3: CASSRLAGDEQYF; DNA: TGTGCCAGCAGCCGACTAGCGGGAGACGAGCAGTACTTC
V: TRBV6-1; D: -; J: TRBJ2-3; size: many; CDR3: CASSESSAGSDTQYF; DNA: TGTGCCAGCAGTGAATCCAGTGCGGGATCAGATACGCAGTATTTT
V: TRBV28; D: -; J: TRBJ1-3; size: -; CDR3: CASSLLGNTIYF; DNA: TGTGCCAGCAGTTTACTGGGAAACACCATATATTTT
V: TRBV5-1; D: TRBD1; J: TRBJ1-2; size: medium-sized; CDR3: CASSLEGQGRGYTF; DNA: TGCGCCAGCAGCTTGGAGGGACAGGGGCGCGGCTACACCTTC
V: TRBV20-1; D: -; J: TRBJ2-7; size: -; CDR3: CSEDDNWGYEQYF; DNA: TGCAGTGAGGACGATAATTGGGGCTACGAGCAGTACTTC